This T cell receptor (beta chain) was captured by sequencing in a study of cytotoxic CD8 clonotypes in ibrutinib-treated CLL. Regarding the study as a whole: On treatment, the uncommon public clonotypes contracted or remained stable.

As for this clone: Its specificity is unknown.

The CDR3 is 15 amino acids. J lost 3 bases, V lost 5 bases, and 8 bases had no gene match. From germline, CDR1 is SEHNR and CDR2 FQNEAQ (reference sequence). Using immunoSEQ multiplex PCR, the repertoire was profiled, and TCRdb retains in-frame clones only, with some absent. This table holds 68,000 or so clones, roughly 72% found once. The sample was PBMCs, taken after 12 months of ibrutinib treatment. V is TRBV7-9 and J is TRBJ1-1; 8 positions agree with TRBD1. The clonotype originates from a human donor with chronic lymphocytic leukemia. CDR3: CASSPPGQAYTEAFF. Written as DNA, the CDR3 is TGTGCCAGCAGCCCCCCGGGACAGGCCTACACTGAAGCTTTCTTT.